This TCR beta chain was found in a study of OX40 agonist ivuxolimab in advanced cancers. Study details: From about 20 to 79 years was the age range, with a mean of about 54 years, and about 83% were male.

Data came from immunoSEQ multiplex PCR; TCRdb stores just in-frame clones and leaves some out. The sample gives about 35,000 clones, more than 85% of which show up once; around 20% is in the top ten. Germline V gives CDR1 SGHRS, CDR2 YFSETQ. Trimming removed 1 base at V and 2 bases at J, with 22 bases between. This CDR3 has 19 residues. The TCR was taken from an adult with an advanced solid tumor such as melanoma, head and neck, liver or kidney cancer. The source was CD4+ or CD8+ T cells sorted from blood, collected in a trial of the OX40 agonist ivuxolimab. The V call is TRBV5-1, the J call TRBJ1-5; D is unclear. For the CDR3, the DNA is TGCGCCAGCAGCTTGAAAGCGGCAGACTCCCGGTACGGCAATCAGCCCCAGCATTTT. Its protein is CASSLKAADSRYGNQPQHF.